The entry below gives a single T cell receptor (beta chain) sequence along with its context. This clonotype has only a few counts. Its binding antigen is unknown. Base qualities are missing; no much larger clone stands one base away. Libraries were built with RT-PCR. TCRdb records Illumina HiSeq 2500 as the sequencer. Clones were called with MiXCR by TCRdb after fastp trimmed the public reads at Q25, and only in-frame beta chains were retained. Rows merge per CDR3 protein into single entries with the most common DNA and genes. The sample table shows about 570,000 distinct CDR3 sequences, and roughly 12% are seen once. Clones ranked in the top ten supply 8% to 13% of the sample. The source of the sample is a study of response to subunit inactivated influenza vaccine (dated by TCRdb to the late 2010s). The study in broad terms: To follow how T cells responded to a trivalent subunit inactivated influenza vaccine, the researchers relied on deep quantitative profiling of the T cell receptor repertoire. The investigation overall reported the following: According to the authors, only a limited number of new T cells may be recruited by each seasonal influenza vaccination.

The CDR3 starts with the cysteine, ends with the phenylalanine, and has 16 residues. Left in the record is the CDR3 DNA by itself, 48 bases read in frame from the first base. CDR1 and CDR2 were assigned from the germline V gene as SGHRS and YFSETQ. V gives up 0 bases and J gives up 1 base, and the segment between their germline ends measures 10 bases. The sample was also reused in another study, on T cells expressing NK-cell markers. Drawing on the second study: TCR beta cDNA libraries were prepared using 5'RACE template switching, which introduced a universal primer site and unique molecular identifiers. In sorted CD3+CD56+NKG2C+, CD3+CD56+NKG2C- and CD3+CD56-NKG2C+ T-cell subsets from about eight donors, TCR beta-chain repertoires were profiled. Among the eight sequenced donors, only one was HCMV-seronegative, while the other seven were HCMV-seropositive. To restrict sorting to alphabetaTCR-expressing T cells, an anti-gammadeltaTCR antibody was added in several experiments. For about 6 donors, the dominant CD3+CD56+NKG2C+ clonotypes were among the top 10 CD8+ clonotypes and accounted for about 1.0-7.5% of CD8+ T cells. Those dominant clonotypes were again the most abundant among CD3+CD56-NKG2C+ cells in several donors, at about 28.3-60.1%. It remained unclear whether the expanded NKG2C-expressing T cell clones were specific for HCMV antigens. All eight donors whose samples were sequenced were randomly selected healthy volunteers, three of them men and five women. To determine HCMV serostatus, a commercial ELISA kit was used to detect HCMV-specific IgG in serum. Peripheral blood mononuclear cells were isolated from blood by Ficoll density gradient centrifugation. For a handful of donors, unsorted PBMC were also used to sequence bulk peripheral blood T-cell repertoires. Synthesis of cDNA was primed from the TCR beta constant segment and was followed by two consecutive PCR amplification steps. The libraries were sequenced on Illumina HiSeq 2000/2500, MiSeq or NextSeq, producing 2 x 150 bp reads. MIGEC handled demultiplexing of the reads and grouping by UMI, while MiTCR was used to assemble and quantify clonotypes. Only TCR cDNA sequences supported by at least two reads were kept to exclude erroneous sequences. The tcR package was used for downstream repertoire analysis, with clonotypes matched between fractions based on CDR3 nucleotide sequence plus V segment. Antigen specificity was annotated against VDJdb with VDJmatch, allowing one amino acid substitution in CDR3.

Recombination joined TRBV5-1 with TRBJ2-2; TRBD1 could be the D gene, as 6 bases match. Specimen: PBMCs from blood, collected on the day of vaccination. This TCR was recovered from a man aged 45-65 years who received an inactivated influenza vaccine. Donor details come from another sample of the same person, matched by shared clones. The DNA sequence follows: TGCGCCAGCAGCTTGGAGGACAGCCGGAACACCGGGGAGCTGTTTTTT. It translates as CASSLEDSRNTGELFF.